Listed below are T cell receptor beta chains from one sample, sequenced in a study of cytotoxic CD8 clonotypes in ibrutinib-treated CLL. Sequencing was performed with immunoSEQ multiplex PCR; in TCRdb, only in-frame clones are kept and a portion is missing. Of just over 200,000 clones listed, about four fifths were seen once; the top ten hold around 10%. Sequencing was performed on PBMCs, taken after 12 months of ibrutinib treatment. These receptors all stem from a human donor with chronic lymphocytic leukemia. The CDR3 runs from the conserved cysteine through the conserved F or W. A D gene is named only where the DNA matches it firmly. Clone size, where shown, is once, few, many, or a class for clones that have expanded.

V gene,J gene,D gene,clone size,CDR3 protein,CDR3 DNA
TRBV7-9,TRBJ1-2,-,few,CASTKGGLPPSNYGYTF,TGTGCCAGCACCAAGGGAGGCTTACCCCCCTCTAACTATGGCTACACCTTC
TRBV4-3,TRBJ1-5,-,-,CASSQVVDRGPQHF,TGCGCCAGCAGCCAAGTGGTCGATCGGGGACCCCAGCATTTT
TRBV7-3,TRBJ2-1,-,-,CASSLTYMTQLNEQFF,TGTGCCAGCAGCTTAACATACATGACCCAGCTCAATGAGCAGTTCTTC
TRBV7-8,TRBJ1-1,-,once,CASSFRGLPEGTEAFF,TGTGCCAGCAGCTTCCGGGGCCTCCCGGAGGGCACTGAAGCTTTCTTT
TRBV5-1,TRBJ1-2,-,-,CASSVLSSYGYTF,TGCGCCAGCAGCGTCCTCAGTAGCTATGGCTACACCTTC
TRBV27,TRBJ1-2,TRBD1,once,CASSPWTGTHGYTF,TGTGCCAGCAGTCCATGGACAGGGACGCATGGCTACACCTTC
TRBV7-2,TRBJ2-3,-,-,CASSPLGAVSSTDTQYF,TGTGCCAGCAGCCCCCTCGGGGCGGTCTCTAGCACAGATACGCAGTATTTT
TRBV4-1,TRBJ1-3,-,once,CASSQFPSTGGSGNTIYF,TGCGCCAGCAGCCAATTTCCATCGACAGGCGGCTCTGGAAACACCATATATTTT
TRBV5-1,TRBJ2-5,TRBD2,-,CASSALTSAQETQYF,TGCGCCAGCAGCGCCTTGACTAGCGCTCAAGAGACCCAGTACTTC
TRBV6-7,TRBJ2-3,TRBD2,-,CASIKLAGTDTQYF,TGTGCCAGCATTAAACTAGCGGGGACAGATACGCAGTATTTT
TRBV7-2,TRBJ1-1,TRBD1,-,CASSLVVGGGTEAFF,TGTGCCAGCAGCTTAGTTGTAGGGGGCGGGACTGAAGCTTTCTTT
TRBV7-8,TRBJ2-7,-,-,CASSSRRGPSYEQYF,TGTGCCAGCAGCTCTCGTAGGGGCCCTTCCTACGAGCAGTACTTC
TRBV5-1,TRBJ2-5,TRBD2,-,CASSYGTGGGFQETQYF,TGCGCCAGCAGTTACGGTACCGGCGGGGGATTCCAAGAGACCCAGTACTTC
TRBV5-5,TRBJ1-6,-,-,CASSLGDSPLHF,TGTGCCAGCAGCTTGGGGGATTCACCCCTCCACTTT
TRBV27,TRBJ2-5,-,few,CASNPDGTGETQYF,TGTGCCAGCAACCCGGACGGCACGGGGGAGACCCAGTACTTC
TRBV27,TRBJ2-2,-,-,CASSLWGFGELFF,TGTGCCAGCAGTTTATGGGGTTTCGGGGAGCTGTTTTTT
TRBV27,TRBJ1-6,-,-,CASSAGDSSYNSPLHF,TGTGCCAGCAGCGCAGGCGACAGCTCCTATAATTCACCCCTCCACTTT
TRBV10-3,TRBJ1-4,-,-,CAISESVSQVGTTNEKLFF,TGTGCCATCAGTGAGTCGGTGAGCCAGGTGGGGACAACTAATGAAAAACTGTTTTTT
TRBV6-1,TRBJ2-3,-,-,CATLLLTDTQYF,TGTGCCACCCTTCTTCTTACAGATACGCAGTATTTT
TRBV2,TRBJ2-7,-,-,CASRPDYLGGEQYF,TGTGCCAGCAGGCCTGATTATTTGGGCGGCGAGCAGTACTTC
TRBV5-4,TRBJ2-5,-,-,CASSLGGTAYQETQYF,TGTGCCAGCAGCTTGGGGGGGACTGCGTACCAAGAGACCCAGTACTTC
TRBV2,TRBJ2-5,TRBD1,-,CASSAPDRGETQYF,TGTGCCAGCAGTGCGCCGGACAGGGGAGAGACCCAGTACTTC
TRBV27,TRBJ1-5,-,-,CASSSPLGTPGPRYSNQPQHF,TGTGCCAGCAGTTCTCCCCTCGGGACTCCTGGGCCCCGGTATAGCAATCAGCCCCAGCATTTT
TRBV11-1,TRBJ2-3,-,once,CASSLGRTDTQYF,TGTGCCAGCAGCCTCGGGAGAACAGATACGCAGTATTTT
TRBV2,TRBJ1-5,TRBD1,few,CASRTDRGINQPQHF,TGTGCCAGCAGGACGGACAGGGGGATCAATCAGCCCCAGCATTTT
TRBV5-5,TRBJ2-5,-,-,CASSLGVGRETQYF,TGTGCCAGCAGCTTGGGAGTCGGGCGGGAGACCCAGTACTTC
TRBV5-1,TRBJ1-3,-,-,CASSLGQAGSGNTIYF,TGCGCCAGCAGCTTGGGACAGGCTGGCTCTGGAAACACCATATATTTT
TRBV11-2,TRBJ1-1,-,-,CASSLNLGWEVEAFF,TGTGCCAGCAGCCTAAACCTCGGGTGGGAAGTTGAAGCTTTCTTT
TRBV5-1,TRBJ1-2,-,-,CASSLTGTYGYTF,TGCGCCAGCAGCCTCACAGGGACCTATGGCTACACCTTC
TRBV19,TRBJ1-1,TRBD1,-,CASSTEDRGVLVTEAFF,TGTGCCAGTAGTACCGAAGACAGGGGAGTATTGGTCACTGAAGCTTTCTTT
TRBV9,TRBJ2-1,-,-,CASSRAPHRGANEQFF,TGTGCCAGCAGCCGAGCCCCCCATCGGGGGGCCAATGAGCAGTTCTTC
TRBV28,TRBJ1-2,-,-,CASSLSGTHYGYTF,TGTGCCAGCAGTTTGTCCGGGACGCACTATGGCTACACCTTC
TRBV7-6,TRBJ1-2,-,-,CASSLELGLVGGYTF,TGTGCCAGCAGCTTAGAACTCGGGTTGGTAGGTGGCTACACCTTC
TRBV28,TRBJ2-7,-,few,CASSGGPYEQYF,TGTGCCAGCAGTGGGGGGCCTTACGAGCAGTACTTC
TRBV25-1,TRBJ2-1,-,-,CASSELLWAPPHEQFF,TGTGCCAGCAGTGAATTGCTTTGGGCCCCCCCGCATGAGCAGTTCTTC
TRBV4-2,TRBJ2-7,-,-,CASSQASYEQYF,TGTGCCAGCAGCCAAGCCTCCTACGAGCAGTACTTC
TRBV2,TRBJ2-7,-,-,CASSVLGYEQYF,TGTGCCAGCAGTGTTTTGGGGTACGAGCAGTACTTC
TRBV18,TRBJ2-7,TRBD1,-,CASSQGQGAWGEQYF,TGTGCCAGCTCACAAGGACAGGGCGCTTGGGGCGAGCAGTACTTC
TRBV6-5,TRBJ1-1,-,-,CASSPGANTEAFF,TGTGCCAGCAGTCCAGGGGCGAACACTGAAGCTTTCTTT
TRBV30,TRBJ2-7,-,-,CAWSWEFYEQYF,TGTGCCTGGAGCTGGGAGTTCTACGAGCAGTACTTC
TRBV2,TRBJ2-7,TRBD2,once,CASLTAGGTYEQYF,TGTGCCAGCTTAACTGCGGGGGGTACCTACGAGCAGTACTTC
TRBV10-3,TRBJ1-4,-,-,CAIGGGSNEKLFF,TGTGCCATCGGGGGGGGATCTAATGAAAAACTGTTTTTT
TRBV6-1,TRBJ2-7,-,-,CASSATSGPPYEQYF,TGTGCCAGCAGTGCCACCTCAGGACCGCCCTACGAGCAGTACTTC